Following are 21 T cell receptor beta chains from one sample sequenced in a study of synovial regulatory T cells in juvenile arthritis. Profiled with immunoSEQ multiplex PCR; TCRdb holds only in-frame clones, not every one. The listing contains approximately 9,300 clones. Sequencing used Treg cells from blood. Subset: remaining (HLA-DR-negative) circulating blood Treg cells. The receptor set was obtained from a donor between 2 and 29 years old with juvenile idiopathic arthritis.

The chain joins TRBV5-1 to TRBJ1-1; TCRdb's D gene call, TRBD1, goes unchecked for lack of DNA. Per germline, CDR1 SGHRS and CDR2 YFSETQ. The CDR3 has 14 amino acids. DNA is not on record. CDR3 sequence: CASSAWTVNTEAFF.

V and J are TRBV6-4 and TRBJ1-5. This CDR3 is 16 amino acids long. DNA was not recorded. The germline V gene has CDR1 MRHNA and CDR2 SNTAGT. The CDR3 loop reads CASSLGDSPESQPQHF.

This chain links TRBV9 with TRBJ1-2. The V gene's germline CDR1 is SGDLS and CDR2 YYNGEE. The CDR3 has 14 residues. Only the protein is available. The chain's CDR3 is CASSVGVTGAGYTF.

This chain links TRBV5-1 with TRBJ2-7; TCRdb selects TRBD2, and the lack of DNA leaves this call unchecked. Germline V gene data show CDR1 as SGHRS and CDR2 as YFSETQ. The CDR3 sequence is 15 residues long. The record lacks a DNA sequence. The CDR3 spells CASSLGIARSHEQYF.

The chain links TRBV5-1 to TRBJ1-3. Germline V gene data show CDR1 as SGHRS and CDR2 as YFSETQ. CDR3 size: 15 residues. The DNA is not on file. The CDR3 here is CASSSPPAGGNTIYF.

The genes are TRBV19 and TRBJ1-1. Germline CDR1 is LNHDA and CDR2 is SQIVND (reference sequence). The CDR3 is made up of 14 amino acids. No DNA was logged. CDR3 amino acids: CASSPRGRGTEAFF.

The CDR3 is CASSLDRAYYGYTF. This rearrangement joins TRBV4-1 to TRBJ1-2; TCRdb proposes TRBD1, but this gene call is untestable without DNA. Germline assignment: CDR1 MGHRA and CDR2 YSYEKL. CDR3 length equals 14 residues. No DNA sequence was recorded.

The chain couples TRBV19 to TRBJ2-4; checking the TCRdb D call of TRBD2 is not possible without DNA. From germline, CDR1 is LNHDA and CDR2 SQIVND (reference sequence). This CDR3 comprises 13 residues. No DNA is given. The CDR3 protein is CASRPSLQNIQYF.

CDR3 loop: CASTQRGRAPEKLFF. This chain joins TRBV6-5 and TRBJ1-4. The length of the CDR3 is 15 residues. The nucleotide record is missing. In germline, CDR1 is MNHEY, CDR2 SVGAGI.

The chain's CDR3 is CASSGRVNTGELFF. The V and J genes are TRBV5-4 and TRBJ2-2. The CDR3 totals 14 residues. Only the protein is available. Per the germline V gene, CDR1 is SGHNT and CDR2 is YYREEE (reference sequence).

The rearrangement links TRBV6-5 to TRBJ2-7; TCRdb's D call, TRBD2, is unchecked because there is no DNA. Germline V CDR1 and CDR2: MNHEY, SVGAGI. This CDR3 region has 14 residues. No nucleotide data were recorded. The CDR3 loop is CASSYRLFPYEQYF.

V and J are TRBV9 and TRBJ2-7; TCRdb picks TRBD1, but there is no DNA to check that call. The CDR3 is 15 residues long. No DNA is listed. Germline V gene lookup returns CDR1 SGDLS and CDR2 YYNGEE. CDR3 sequence: CASSVHPGMNYEQYF.

V usage is TRBV5-6 and J usage is TRBJ1-2; TCRdb's D gene call, TRBD1, goes unchecked for lack of DNA. Germline-derived CDR1 and CDR2 are SGHDT and YYEEEE. The CDR3 covers 15 residues. No DNA has been recorded. The CDR3 spells CASSVVTGGQFGYTF.

This CDR3 reads CASSLSSGANVLTF. The J gene is TRBJ2-6, the V gene TRBV7-3; TCRdb calls TRBD2, which cannot be checked without DNA. The CDR3 covers 14 residues. The entry carries no DNA sequence. Germline V lookup: CDR1 SGHTA, CDR2 FQGTGA.

The chain has TRBV5-1 and TRBJ1-2. The germline V gene encodes CDR1 SGHRS and CDR2 YFSETQ. The CDR3 contains 15 residues. No DNA appears here. The CDR3 sequence is CASSSPNPADYGYTF.

The gene calls are TRBV5-6 and TRBJ2-5. Germline V gives CDR1 SGHDT, CDR2 YYEEEE. CDR3 length equals 13 residues. DNA was not recorded. This chain's CDR3 is CASSLATGRSFYF.

This chain uses TRBV19 with TRBJ1-3. The germline gives CDR1 LNHDA, CDR2 SQIVND (reference sequence). The CDR3 is 14 residues long. The DNA is unrecorded. CDR3 loop: CASSIGRPGNTIYF. The complete variable domain, with remaining parts taken from reference TRBV19 and TRBJ1-3, reads DGGITQSPKYLFRKEGQNVTLSCEQNLNHDAMYWYRQDPGQGLRLIYYSQIVNDFQKGDIAEGYSVSREKKESFPLTVTSAQKNPTAFYLCASSIGRPGNTIYFGEGSWLTVV.

The chain employs TRBV29-1 and TRBJ2-1; the TRBD2 assignment by TCRdb is unverifiable without DNA. Germline values: CDR1 SQVTM, CDR2 ANQGSEA. This CDR3 region has 14 residues. The protein alone is recorded here. The CDR3 loop reads CSVAETSFYNEQFF.

The genes are TRBV7-9 and TRBJ1-2; without DNA, the TCRdb call of TRBD1 cannot be checked. Germline V gives CDR1 SEHNR, CDR2 FQNEAQ (reference sequence). The CDR3 has 14 residues. DNA is not on record. The CDR3 protein is CASSFWTLAYGYTF.

The V and J genes are TRBV20-1 and TRBJ1-2; no DNA is available, so the TRBD1 call from TCRdb remains unchecked. The CDR3 runs 11 residues. No coding sequence is recorded. The germline V gene encodes CDR1 DFQATT and CDR2 SNEGSKA (reference sequence). The CDR3 protein is CSAPGQPGYTF.

The rearrangement joins TRBV6-6 to TRBJ2-7; TCRdb names TRBD2, which stays unverified in the absence of DNA. CDR1 and CDR2 (germline): MNHNY, SVGAGI (reference sequence). This CDR3 spans 16 amino acids. No DNA sequence is on record. The CDR3 is CASGRLAGVPPYEQYF.